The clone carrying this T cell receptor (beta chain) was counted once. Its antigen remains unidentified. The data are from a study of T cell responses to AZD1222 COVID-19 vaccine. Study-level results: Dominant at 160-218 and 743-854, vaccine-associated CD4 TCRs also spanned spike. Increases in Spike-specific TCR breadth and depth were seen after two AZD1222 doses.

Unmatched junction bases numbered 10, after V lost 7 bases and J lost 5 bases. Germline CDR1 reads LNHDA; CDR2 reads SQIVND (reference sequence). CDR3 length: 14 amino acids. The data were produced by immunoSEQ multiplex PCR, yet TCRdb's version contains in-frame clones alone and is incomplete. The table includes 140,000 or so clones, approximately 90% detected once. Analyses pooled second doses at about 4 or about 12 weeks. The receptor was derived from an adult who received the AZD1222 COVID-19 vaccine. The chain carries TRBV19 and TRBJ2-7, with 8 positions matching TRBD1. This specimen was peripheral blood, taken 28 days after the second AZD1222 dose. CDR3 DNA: TGTGCCAGTAAGAGAACAGGGGGATCTAACGAGCAGTACTTC. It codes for CASKRTGGSNEQYF.